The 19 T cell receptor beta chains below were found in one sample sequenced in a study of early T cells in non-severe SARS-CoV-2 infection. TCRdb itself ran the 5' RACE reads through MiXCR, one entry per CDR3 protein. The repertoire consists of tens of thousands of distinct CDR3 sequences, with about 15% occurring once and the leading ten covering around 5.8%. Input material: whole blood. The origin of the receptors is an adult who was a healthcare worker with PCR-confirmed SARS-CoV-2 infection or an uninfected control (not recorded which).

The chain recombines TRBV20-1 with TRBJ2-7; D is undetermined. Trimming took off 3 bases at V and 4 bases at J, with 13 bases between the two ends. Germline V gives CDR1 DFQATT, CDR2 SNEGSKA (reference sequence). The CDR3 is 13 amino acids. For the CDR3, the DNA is TGCAGTGCTAGTGGTACCCAGATTTACGAGCAGTACTTC. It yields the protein CSASGTQIYEQYF.

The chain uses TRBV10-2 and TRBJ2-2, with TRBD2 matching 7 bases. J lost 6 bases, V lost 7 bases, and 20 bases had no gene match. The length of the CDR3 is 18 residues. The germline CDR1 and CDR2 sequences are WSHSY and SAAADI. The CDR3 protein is CASTDPLARRVVAGELFF. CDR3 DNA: TGCGCCAGCACTGACCCACTAGCGAGGAGGGTTGTAGCCGGGGAGCTGTTTTTT.

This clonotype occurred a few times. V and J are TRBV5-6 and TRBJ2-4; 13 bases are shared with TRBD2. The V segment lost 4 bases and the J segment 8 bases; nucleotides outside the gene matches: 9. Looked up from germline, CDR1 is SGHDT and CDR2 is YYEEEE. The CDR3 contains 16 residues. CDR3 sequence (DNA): TGTGCCAGCAGCCTTCGGACTAGCGGGAGTATTGACATTCAGTACTTC. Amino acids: CASSLRTSGSIDIQYF.

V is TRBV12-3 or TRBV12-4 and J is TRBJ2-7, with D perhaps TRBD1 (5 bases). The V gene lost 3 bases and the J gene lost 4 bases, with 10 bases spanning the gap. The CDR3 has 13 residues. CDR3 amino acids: CASSFITGYEQYF. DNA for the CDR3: TGTGCCAGCAGTTTCATCACAGGTTACGAGCAGTACTTC.

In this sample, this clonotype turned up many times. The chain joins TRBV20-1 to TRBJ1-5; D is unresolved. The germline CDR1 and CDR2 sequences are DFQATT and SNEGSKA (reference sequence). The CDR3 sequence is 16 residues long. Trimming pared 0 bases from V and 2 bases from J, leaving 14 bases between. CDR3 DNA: TGCAGTGCTAGAGATCCCGCCAGGAGAGGCAATCAGCCCCAGCATTTT. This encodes CSARDPARRGNQPQHF.

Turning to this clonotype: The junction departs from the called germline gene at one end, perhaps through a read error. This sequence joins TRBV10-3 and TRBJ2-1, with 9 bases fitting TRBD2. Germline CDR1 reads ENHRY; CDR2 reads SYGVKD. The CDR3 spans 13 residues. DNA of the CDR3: TGTGCCATCACCCGGGAGGCTAGCGGGGAATGGATCTTC. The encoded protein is CAITREASGEWIF.

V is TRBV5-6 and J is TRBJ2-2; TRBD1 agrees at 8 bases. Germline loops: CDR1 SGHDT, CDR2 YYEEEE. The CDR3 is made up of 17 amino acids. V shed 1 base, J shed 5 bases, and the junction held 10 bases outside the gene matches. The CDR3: CASSLLAGGEGTGELFF. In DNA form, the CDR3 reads TGTGCCAGCAGCTTGCTGGCAGGGGGCGAAGGGACCGGGGAGCTGTTTTTT.

The CDR3 region has the DNA TGCAGCGCACTCCGAGGACATCCCACAGATACGCAGTATTTT. This codes for CSALRGHPTDTQYF. The rearrangement joins TRBV29-1 to TRBJ2-3; tentatively, D is TRBD1 (5 bases). Germline CDR1 is SQVTM and CDR2 is ANQGSEA. The CDR3 covers 14 residues. V was trimmed by 7 bases and J by 2 bases, leaving 16 bases between them.

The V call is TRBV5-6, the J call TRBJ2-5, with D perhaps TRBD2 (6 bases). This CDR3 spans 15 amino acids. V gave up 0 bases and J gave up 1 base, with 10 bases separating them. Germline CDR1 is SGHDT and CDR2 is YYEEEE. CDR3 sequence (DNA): TGTGCCAGCAGCTTGGGGAGGGGCTTCCAAGAGACCCAGTACTTC. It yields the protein CASSLGRGFQETQYF.

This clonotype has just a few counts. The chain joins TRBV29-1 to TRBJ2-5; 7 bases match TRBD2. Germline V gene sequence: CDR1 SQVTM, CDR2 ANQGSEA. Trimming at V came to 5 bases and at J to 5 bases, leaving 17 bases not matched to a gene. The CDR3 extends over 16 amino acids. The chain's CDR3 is CSVLKNPGGSGETQYF. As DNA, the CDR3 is TGCAGCGTTCTGAAGAACCCAGGCGGGAGCGGGGAGACCCAGTACTTC. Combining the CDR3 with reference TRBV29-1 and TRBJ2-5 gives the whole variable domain SAVISQKPSRDICQRGTSLTIQCQVDSQVTMMFWYRQQPGQSLTLIATANQGSEATYESGFVIDKFPISRPNLTFSTLTVSNMSPEDSSIYLCSVLKNPGGSGETQYFGPGTRLLVL.

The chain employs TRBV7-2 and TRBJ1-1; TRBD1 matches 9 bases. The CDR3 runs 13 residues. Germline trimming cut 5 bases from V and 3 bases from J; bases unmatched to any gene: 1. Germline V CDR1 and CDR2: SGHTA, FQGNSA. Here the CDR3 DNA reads TGTGCCAGCAGCCGGGACAGGGACACTGAAGCTTTCTTT. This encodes CASSRDRDTEAFF.

The CDR3 region is CASSQALAGGLTGELFF. As DNA, the CDR3 is TGCGCCAGCAGCCAAGCCTTAGCGGGAGGCTTGACCGGGGAGCTGTTTTTT. V is TRBV5-1 and J is TRBJ2-2, with 10 nucleotides matching TRBD2. J was trimmed by 5 bases and V by 4 bases; bases with no gene match: 11. Per the germline V gene, CDR1 is SGHRS and CDR2 is YFSETQ. This CDR3 has 17 residues.

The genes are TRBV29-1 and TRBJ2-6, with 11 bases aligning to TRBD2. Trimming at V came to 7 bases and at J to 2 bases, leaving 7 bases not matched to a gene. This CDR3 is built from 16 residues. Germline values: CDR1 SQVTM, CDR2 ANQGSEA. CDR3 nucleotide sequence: TGCAGCGCTCTGGGTAGCGGGAGGGCTGGGGCCAACGTCCTGACTTTC. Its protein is CSALGSGRAGANVLTF.

The CDR3 protein is CSARLDQSKRGGYNEQFF. As DNA, the CDR3 is TGCAGTGCTAGATTGGACCAGAGCAAAAGAGGAGGATACAATGAGCAGTTCTTC. J is TRBJ2-1 and V is TRBV20-1, with D tentatively TRBD2 (5 bases). Trimming cost V 2 bases and J 4 bases, with 24 bases left between them. CDR1 and CDR2 from the germline V gene are DFQATT and SNEGSKA (reference sequence). The CDR3 is 18 residues long.

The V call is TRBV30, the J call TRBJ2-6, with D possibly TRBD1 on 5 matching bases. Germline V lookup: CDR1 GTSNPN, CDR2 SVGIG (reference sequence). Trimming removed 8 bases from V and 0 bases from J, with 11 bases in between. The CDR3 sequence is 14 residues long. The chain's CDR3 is CALEGDSGANVLTF. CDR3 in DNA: TGTGCCCTAGAAGGGGACTCTGGGGCCAACGTCCTGACTTTC.

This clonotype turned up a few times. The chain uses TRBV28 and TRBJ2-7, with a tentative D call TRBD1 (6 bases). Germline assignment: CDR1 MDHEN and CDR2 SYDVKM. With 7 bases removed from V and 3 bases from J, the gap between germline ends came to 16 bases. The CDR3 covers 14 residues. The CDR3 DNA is TGTGCCAGCACCTCAGGGGCCCTAAACTACGAGCAGTACTTC. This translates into CASTSGALNYEQYF.

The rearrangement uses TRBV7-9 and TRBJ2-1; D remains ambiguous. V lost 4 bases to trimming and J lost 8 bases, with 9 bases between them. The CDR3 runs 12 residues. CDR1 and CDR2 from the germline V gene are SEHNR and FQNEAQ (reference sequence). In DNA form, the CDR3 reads TGTGCCAGCAGCTCACCTCACGATGAGCAGTTCTTC. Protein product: CASSSPHDEQFF.

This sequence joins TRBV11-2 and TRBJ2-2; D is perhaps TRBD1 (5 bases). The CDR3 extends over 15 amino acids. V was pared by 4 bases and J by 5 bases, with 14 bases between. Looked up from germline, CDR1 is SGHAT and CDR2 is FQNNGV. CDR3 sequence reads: CASSSRAYTTGELFF. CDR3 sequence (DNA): TGTGCCAGCAGCTCCAGGGCTTACACTACCGGGGAGCTGTTTTTT.

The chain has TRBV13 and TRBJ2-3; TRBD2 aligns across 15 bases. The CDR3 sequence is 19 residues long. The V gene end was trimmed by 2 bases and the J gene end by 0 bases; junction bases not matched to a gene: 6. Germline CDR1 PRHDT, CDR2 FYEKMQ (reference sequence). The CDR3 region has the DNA TGTGCCAGCAGCTTATTGGGACTAGCGGGAGGTGAAAGCACAGATACGCAGTATTTT. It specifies CASSLLGLAGGESTDTQYF.